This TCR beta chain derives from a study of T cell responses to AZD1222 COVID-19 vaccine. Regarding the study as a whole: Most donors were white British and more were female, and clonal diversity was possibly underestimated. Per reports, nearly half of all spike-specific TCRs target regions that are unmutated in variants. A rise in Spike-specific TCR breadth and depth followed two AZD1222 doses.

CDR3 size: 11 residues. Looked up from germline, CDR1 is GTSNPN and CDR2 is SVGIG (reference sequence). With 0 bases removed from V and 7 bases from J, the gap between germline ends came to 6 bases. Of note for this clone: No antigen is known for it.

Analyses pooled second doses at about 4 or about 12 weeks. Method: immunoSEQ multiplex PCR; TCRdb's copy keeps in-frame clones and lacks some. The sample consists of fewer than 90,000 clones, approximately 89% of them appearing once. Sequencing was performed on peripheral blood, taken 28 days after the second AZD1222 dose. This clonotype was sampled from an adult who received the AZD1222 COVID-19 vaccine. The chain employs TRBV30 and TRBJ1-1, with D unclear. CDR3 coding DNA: TGTGCCTGGAGTGTAGTAAGTGAAGCTTTCTTT. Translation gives CAWSVVSEAFF.